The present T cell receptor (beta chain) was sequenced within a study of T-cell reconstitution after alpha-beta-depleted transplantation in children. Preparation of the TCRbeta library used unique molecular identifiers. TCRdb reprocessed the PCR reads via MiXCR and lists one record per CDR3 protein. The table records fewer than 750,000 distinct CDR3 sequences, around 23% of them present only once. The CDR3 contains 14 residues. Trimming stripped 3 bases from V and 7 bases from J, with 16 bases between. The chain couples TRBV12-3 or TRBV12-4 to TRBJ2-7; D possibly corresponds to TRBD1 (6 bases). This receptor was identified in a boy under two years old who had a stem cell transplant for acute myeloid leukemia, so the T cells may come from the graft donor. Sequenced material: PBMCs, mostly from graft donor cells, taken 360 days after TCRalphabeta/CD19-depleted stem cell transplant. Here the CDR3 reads CASSFPPFDREQYF. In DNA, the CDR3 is TGTGCCAGCAGTTTCCCTCCGTTCGACAGGGAGCAGTACTTC.